Presented here are 24 T cell receptor beta chains from one specimen sequenced in a study of regulatory T cells in long-lasting Graves disease. The time point is: persistent/refractory GD, antithyroid drugs over 5 years with positive TRAb. Generation of the TCR library employed RNA extracted from PBMCs. With iRepertoire HTBI primers and Arm-PCR of CDR3 regions, TCR beta libraries were built. TCRdb itself ran the multiplex PCR reads through MiXCR, one entry per CDR3 protein. The sample includes 420,000 or so distinct CDR3 sequences, 23% of them seen just once. The starting material was peripheral blood mononuclear cells (PBMCs), obtained when the disease was refractory, from a patient treated with antithyroid drugs. The origin of the receptors is a female donor with Graves disease.

This clonotype was seen only a few times. The chain couples TRBV7-9 to TRBJ1-1; a possible D gene is TRBD1 (5 bases). Germline loops: CDR1 SEHNR, CDR2 FQNEAQ (reference sequence). Trimming shortened V by 3 bases and J by 6 bases, and 17 bases separated the two germline ends. The CDR3 is 15 residues long. The CDR3 sequence is CASSLTTRVDPEAFF. For the CDR3, the DNA is TGTGCCAGCAGCTTGACGACCAGGGTCGATCCTGAAGCTTTCTTT.

In its sample, this clonotype was seen once. The V gene is TRBV29-1, the J gene TRBJ1-2, with D uncertain. Germline-derived CDR1 and CDR2 are SQVTM and ANQGSEA. The V end was cut by 3 bases, the J end by 6 bases, with 11 bases between. The CDR3 runs 12 residues. The CDR3 reads CSVERPVNGYTF. The CDR3 coding sequence is TGCAGCGTTGAGAGACCAGTTAATGGCTACACCTTC. The whole variable domain, remainder taken from reference TRBV29-1 and TRBJ1-2, is SAVISQKPSRDICQRGTSLTIQCQVDSQVTMMFWYRQQPGQSLTLIATANQGSEATYESGFVIDKFPISRPNLTFSTLTVSNMSPEDSSIYLCSVERPVNGYTFGSGTRLTVV.

The V and J genes are TRBV6-2 or TRBV6-3 and TRBJ1-5, with unresolved D. V was trimmed by 1 base and J by 5 bases, leaving 9 bases between them. This CDR3 is 14 amino acids long. The V gene's germline CDR1 is MNHEY and CDR2 SVGEGT. For the CDR3, the DNA is TGTGCCAGCAGTTACTTAGAGACATATCAGCCCCAGCATTTT. Amino acid sequence: CASSYLETYQPQHF.

This clonotype was counted between two and nine times. The chain employs TRBV12-3 or TRBV12-4 and TRBJ1-2; TRBD1 matches at 10 bases. With V trimmed by 7 bases and J by 4 bases, 9 bases remained unmatched. CDR3 length: 15 amino acids. CDR3 sequence reads: CASTVTGTGVYGYTF. For the CDR3, the DNA is TGTGCCAGCACCGTAACCGGGACAGGGGTCTATGGCTACACCTTC.

The gene calls are TRBV27 and TRBJ2-1, with 7 bases that match TRBD1. The CDR3 length is 15 residues. The V segment lost 4 bases and the J segment 5 bases; nucleotides outside the gene matches: 8. CDR1 is MNHEY, CDR2 SMNVEV, per germline (reference sequence). The CDR3 here is CASSSRQGNHNEQFF. As DNA, the CDR3 is TGTGCCAGCAGTTCGAGACAGGGCAACCACAATGAGCAGTTCTTC.

This clonotype showed up many times. The chain recombines TRBV11-2 with TRBJ1-1, with a possible D match to TRBD1 (6 bases). CDR1 is SGHAT, CDR2 FQNNGV, per germline. The V end lost 6 bases, the J end lost 1 base, and 18 bases lay between the germline ends. The length of the CDR3 is 16 residues. The CDR3 region is CASSYGRTAGNTEAFF. DNA for the CDR3: TGTGCCAGCAGTTACGGGAGGACAGCCGGGAACACTGAAGCTTTCTTT.

V is TRBV11-2 and J is TRBJ2-2, with TRBD2 matching 7 bases. Looked up from germline, CDR1 is SGHAT and CDR2 is FQNNGV. CDR3 length equals 17 residues. V dropped 3 bases and J dropped 5; count of bases not matched to a gene: 12. The CDR3 sequence: CASSFPSSGVGTGELFF. CDR3 nucleotide sequence: TGTGCCAGCAGCTTTCCCTCTAGCGGAGTCGGTACCGGGGAGCTGTTTTTT.

This clonotype was counted once. The chain carries TRBV4-1 and TRBJ1-2; unclear D gene. Germline V gene data show CDR1 as MGHRA and CDR2 as YSYEKL. The CDR3 is made up of 16 amino acids. The ends were cut back, 0 bases at V and 0 bases at J, with 11 bases in the middle. In nucleotides, the CDR3 is TGCGCCAGCAGCCAAGAACGGAGATCTACTAACTATGGCTACACCTTC. It specifies CASSQERRSTNYGYTF.

This clonotype was detected many times. V gene TRBV24-1 combines with J gene TRBJ1-1; the D gene is possibly TRBD1 (5 bases). V lost 5 bases, J lost 0 bases, and 9 bases lay in between. Germline CDR1 is KGHDR and CDR2 is SFDVKD. The CDR3 sequence is 14 residues long. CDR3 amino acids: CATSGGALNTEAFF. DNA for the CDR3: TGTGCCACCAGTGGCGGGGCGTTGAACACTGAAGCTTTCTTT.

This clonotype came up many times. The chain joins TRBV11-2 to TRBJ1-1, with D maybe TRBD1 (6 bases). In germline, CDR1 is SGHAT, CDR2 FQNNGV. The CDR3 runs to 13 residues. The ends were cut back, 3 bases at V and 8 bases at J, with 13 bases in the middle. The CDR3 here is CASSLGAGNEAFF. For the CDR3, the DNA is TGTGCCAGCAGCTTGGGGGCAGGAAACGAAGCTTTCTTT.

This clonotype was detected only a few times. This chain connects TRBV14 to TRBJ1-3, with 9 bases matching TRBD1. The length of the CDR3 is 20 residues. Looked up from germline, CDR1 is SGHDN and CDR2 is FVKESK. J gave up 4 bases and V 0 bases, and 16 bases lay outside the gene matches. The CDR3 bases are TGTGCCAGCAGCCAAGATCATTGGACGATTTGGGACAGGGACGGAAACACCATATATTTT. Translation: CASSQDHWTIWDRDGNTIYF.

This clonotype has just a few counts. The chain is built from TRBV9 and TRBJ1-2; a weak D match, TRBD1 (5 bases). This CDR3 has 15 amino acids. Germline CDR1 and CDR2: SGDLS and YYNGEE. V was cut by 2 bases and J by 0 bases, with 11 bases left in between. CDR3 protein: CASSVAGASNYGYTF. DNA for the CDR3: TGTGCCAGCAGCGTTGCCGGGGCCTCTAACTATGGCTACACCTTC. Combining the CDR3 with reference TRBV9 and TRBJ1-2 gives the whole variable domain DSGVTQTPKHLITATGQRVTLRCSPRSGDLSVYWYQQSLDQGLQFLIQYYNGEERAKGNILERFSAQQFPDLHSELNLSSLELGDSALYFCASSVAGASNYGYTFGSGTRLTVV.

The genes are TRBV19 and TRBJ2-7; perhaps TRBD1 as D (5 bases). CDR1 LNHDA and CDR2 SQIVND come from the germline V gene (reference sequence). The CDR3 covers 16 residues. V lost 4 bases and J lost 0, with 16 bases in between. For the CDR3, the DNA is TGTGCCAGTAGTACCGGTAACGGACACTTCTCCTACGAGCAGTACTTC. Encoded protein: CASSTGNGHFSYEQYF.

This clonotype was counted a few times. This chain connects TRBV30 to TRBJ1-5, with 11 nucleotides matching TRBD1. Germline V gene data show CDR1 as GTSNPN and CDR2 as SVGIG (reference sequence). The CDR3 totals 16 residues. With V trimmed by 2 bases and J by 0 bases, 3 bases remained unmatched. CDR3 residues: CAWSPGTGGSNQPQHF. Here the CDR3 DNA reads TGTGCCTGGAGTCCCGGGACAGGGGGTAGCAATCAGCCCCAGCATTTT.

The V call is TRBV6-1, the J call TRBJ2-1; the match to TRBD1 covers 10 bases. With 7 bases clipped from V and 5 bases from J, the junction kept 8 bases outside the gene matches. Germline CDR1 MNHNS, CDR2 SASEGT. The CDR3 has 15 residues. The CDR3 is CASTSGTGAHNEQFF. CDR3 coding DNA: TGTGCCAGCACCTCCGGGACAGGGGCTCACAATGAGCAGTTCTTC.

This clonotype was seen a handful of times. This chain links TRBV19 with TRBJ1-1; D is perhaps TRBD1 (5 bases). Deletions cut 7 bases from V and 1 base from J, with 13 bases between. The CDR3 covers 14 residues. In germline, CDR1 is LNHDA, CDR2 SQIVND (reference sequence). The CDR3 DNA reads TGTGCCAGTACGTTCGACAGCTCGAACACTGAAGCTTTCTTT. It specifies CASTFDSSNTEAFF.

This clonotype was recorded many times. The chain has TRBV28 and TRBJ1-5; 9 bases match TRBD1. CDR3 size: 20 residues. After removal of 3 bases from V and 6 bases from J, the junction contained 21 bases not matched to a gene. Germline V gene data show CDR1 as MDHEN and CDR2 as SYDVKM. This CDR3 reads CASSLIQGATPLKYRQPQHF. For the CDR3, the DNA is TGTGCCAGCAGTTTGATACAGGGGGCCACGCCGTTAAAGTACCGTCAGCCCCAGCATTTT.

The table lists this clonotype with a few counts. This chain connects TRBV6-1 to TRBJ2-7, with TRBD2 matching 7 bases. The junction had 11 bases not matched to a gene; V was cut back by 6 bases and J by 3 bases. The CDR3 consists of 15 residues. Germline V lookup: CDR1 MNHNS, CDR2 SASEGT. CDR3 sequence (DNA): TGTGCCAGCAGCATCTTGGGGGAGGGACTCTACGAGCAGTACTTC. Protein sequence: CASSILGEGLYEQYF.

The genes are TRBV2 and TRBJ2-3; D is unresolved. This CDR3 is built from 13 residues. The V gene lost 3 bases and the J gene lost 4 bases, with 8 bases spanning the gap. Germline CDR1 and CDR2: SNHLY and FYNNEI. The CDR3 spells CASSERIADTQYF. CDR3 in DNA: TGTGCCAGCAGTGAGAGGATAGCAGATACGCAGTATTTT. Based on the CDR3 plus reference TRBV2 and TRBJ2-3, the full variable domain is EPEVTQTPSHQVTQMGQEVILRCVPISNHLYFYWYRQILGQKVEFLVSFYNNEISEKSEIFDDQFSVERPDGSNFTLKIRSTKLEDSAMYFCASSERIADTQYFGPGTRLTVL.

This clonotype has a handful of counts. The gene calls are TRBV19 and TRBJ1-2; D ambiguous. Germline-derived CDR1 and CDR2 are LNHDA and SQIVND (reference sequence). The CDR3 has 16 residues. V was pared by 4 bases and J by 0 bases, with 15 bases between. The CDR3 coding sequence is TGTGCCAGTAGTAAAACCGACGGTTCACCTAACTATGGCTACACCTTC. Translation gives CASSKTDGSPNYGYTF.

J is TRBJ1-6 and V is TRBV20-1; 8 nucleotides line up with TRBD1. Germline V CDR1 and CDR2: DFQATT, SNEGSKA (reference sequence). The CDR3 loop spans 14 amino acids. The trim removed 2 bases at V and 7 bases at J, leaving 4 bases unmatched. Written as DNA, the CDR3 is TGCAGTGCTAGATGGGACAGGCTAAATTCACCCCTCCACTTT. Protein product: CSARWDRLNSPLHF.

The V and J genes are TRBV19 and TRBJ2-7; possibly TRBD2 for D (6 bases). This CDR3 contains 13 residues. V was pared by 2 bases and J by 6 bases, with 11 bases between. Germline CDR1 reads LNHDA; CDR2 reads SQIVND (reference sequence). In DNA, the CDR3 is TGTGCCAGTAGTATAAAGGACGGGAGCGAGCAGTACTTC. Translating it yields CASSIKDGSEQYF.

This sequence joins TRBV20-1 and TRBJ2-1; D is unclear. Germline V CDR1 and CDR2: DFQATT, SNEGSKA (reference sequence). Trimming took off 4 bases at V and 0 bases at J, with 16 bases between the two ends. CDR3 length: 16 amino acids. The CDR3 nucleotides are TGCAGTGCTACAACGGCCCGGAAGAGCTCCTACAATGAGCAGTTCTTC. This sequence encodes CSATTARKSSYNEQFF.

This clonotype has ten or more counts. V is TRBV28 and J is TRBJ2-7; D remains unclear. This CDR3 contains 12 residues. Germline CDR1 is MDHEN and CDR2 is SYDVKM. Trimming pared 5 bases from V and 5 bases from J, leaving 10 bases between. This CDR3 is CASSPPIHEQYF. The CDR3 DNA follows: TGTGCCAGCAGTCCTCCTATCCACGAGCAGTACTTC.